This TCR beta chain was profiled in a study of cytomegalovirus exposure and HLA in healthy donors. Across the study: T cells numbering about 180 million yielded some 100 million unique TCR beta sequences in an earlier analysis. Genotyping of some 390 donors showed that 80% to 90% belonged to the Caucasian-associated ancestry cluster.

This CDR3 contains 13 residues. Germline loops: CDR1 LNHDA, CDR2 SQIVND (reference sequence). The trim removed 5 bases at V and 14 bases at J, leaving 11 bases unmatched. The primer mix had 60 Vbeta and 13 Jbeta primers. The protocol was immunoSEQ multiplex PCR, while the TCRdb copy is restricted to in-frame clones and leaves out a portion. The repertoire holds approximately 210,000 clones, 75% to 85% seen once, with roughly 1.5% in the top ten. Regarding the study as a whole: Prediction of most subjects' HLA-A and HLA-B alleles by TCR beta sequences was reportedly accurate.

A remark on this clone: The antigen is not known.

Donors counted as nominally healthy when sampled, yet unrecorded immune exposures were likely. The sequencing sample was made of PBMCs. The origin of this receptor is a woman aged 50 to 60 in good health and CMV-seronegative. J is TRBJ1-4 and V is TRBV19; 7 bases agree with TRBD1. This CDR3 reads CASSDRAGGLLFF. In DNA form, the CDR3 reads TGTGCCAGTAGTGACAGGGCAGGTGGTTTGCTGTTTTTT.